This TCR beta chain was captured by sequencing in a study of tumor-infiltrating lymphocytes in localized non-small cell lung cancer. Study summary: Tumor tissue and non-adjacent uninvolved lung came from each patient. Study-level points and caveats: No T-cell fraction difference was seen between IM1 and IM2 tumors. Not all patients were TCR sequenced, owing to tissue quantity. Tumor T-cell fraction was not associated with recurrence-free survival.

This CDR3 is 15 amino acids long. V shed 2 bases and J shed 2 bases, with 13 bases lying between them. CDR1 is KGHSH and CDR2 is LQKENI in the germline V gene. Assay: immunoSEQ multiplex PCR; the TCRdb copy retains only in-frame clones and omits some. This sample has 10,000 to 12,000 clones, with around 57% found just once. In regard to this clone: Its antigen is unknown.

The clonotype originates from a human donor with non-small cell lung cancer. The chain joins TRBV18 to TRBJ2-7; possible D gene TRBD1, 7 bases. Input material: lung tumor tissue. CDR3 in amino acids: CASSPAGTATYEQYF. The CDR3 DNA sequence: TGTGCCAGCTCACCAGCGGGGACAGCAACCTACGAGCAGTACTTC.